The next 17 T cell receptor beta chains were all read from a single sample in a study of T-cell memory formation after mild COVID-19. TCRdb recomputed calls from the 5' RACE reads with MiXCR, one row per CDR3 protein. This sample yields roughly 500,000 distinct CDR3 sequences, of which 20% are seen a single time; around 13% belongs to the top ten. The sequenced sample was PBMCs or a T cell subset sorted from them (not recorded which). The source of these receptors is an adult woman who had mild COVID-19 (a few samples of this study predate the infection). Cell type and time point are not known.

The chain couples TRBV4-3 to TRBJ2-1, with D perhaps TRBD1 (5 bases). The V and J ends lost 0 bases and 12 bases respectively, with 9 bases between them. In germline, CDR1 is LGHNA, CDR2 YSLEER. The CDR3 length is 12 residues. The CDR3 sequence: CASSQDRGSQFF. CDR3 in DNA: TGCGCCAGCAGCCAAGATAGGGGCTCGCAGTTCTTC.

This clonotype was observed many times. This chain connects TRBV4-3 to TRBJ2-1, with a possible D match to TRBD2 (5 bases). V was pared by 4 bases and J by 2 bases, with 15 bases between. Germline V gene lookup returns CDR1 LGHNA and CDR2 YSLEER. This CDR3 region has 16 residues. The CDR3 DNA is TGCGCCAGCAGCCTGAACCAGAGGGAGCCCTACAATGAGCAGTTCTTC. Protein sequence: CASSLNQREPYNEQFF.

This clonotype was seen a handful of times. The chain has TRBV20-1 and TRBJ2-1, with TRBD2 matching over 16 bases. V lost 3 bases to trimming and J lost 12 bases; unmatched junction nucleotides: 5. The CDR3 loop spans 14 amino acids. Germline CDR1 reads DFQATT; CDR2 reads SNEGSKA (reference sequence). The CDR3 sequence: CSARGLAGGAGQFF. The CDR3 coding sequence is TGCAGTGCTAGGGGACTAGCGGGAGGGGCCGGGCAGTTCTTC.

This chain joins TRBV5-1 and TRBJ1-1; TRBD1 is a possible D gene (5 bases). The CDR3 loop spans 14 amino acids. V lost 7 bases and J lost 0, with 13 bases in between. Germline V gene sequence: CDR1 SGHRS, CDR2 YFSETQ. The CDR3 is CASGGAGVNTEAFF. CDR3 nucleotides: TGCGCCAGCGGGGGAGCGGGGGTGAACACTGAAGCTTTCTTT. The whole variable domain, filled in from reference TRBV5-1 and TRBJ1-1, reads KAGVTQTPRYLIKTRGQQVTLSCSPISGHRSVSWYQQTPGQGLQFLFEYFSETQRNKGNFPGRFSGRQFSNSRSEMNVSTLELGDSALYLCASGGAGVNTEAFFGQGTRLTVV.

The gene calls are TRBV5-6 and TRBJ2-1; D gene uncertain. Germline values: CDR1 SGHDT, CDR2 YYEEEE. The CDR3 covers 17 residues. V dropped 1 base and J dropped 0 bases, with 14 bases sitting between them. The DNA of the CDR3 is TGTGCCAGCAGCTTGTTTGCAGGCCTCCGCTCCTACAATGAGCAGTTCTTC. This translates into CASSLFAGLRSYNEQFF.

This clonotype was seen more than once but under ten times. V gene TRBV13 combines with J gene TRBJ2-1; 7 positions match TRBD2. The V and J ends lost 5 bases and 2 bases, in that order; junction bases with no gene match: 3. The CDR3 consists of 14 residues. CDR1 is PRHDT, CDR2 FYEKMQ, per germline (reference sequence). This chain's CDR3 is CASSGGVTYNEQFF. CDR3 in DNA: TGTGCCAGCAGCGGGGGGGTCACCTACAATGAGCAGTTCTTC.

Ten or more counts support this clonotype. The rearrangement uses TRBV27 and TRBJ2-7; D not certain. The CDR3 consists of 16 residues. Germline V CDR1 and CDR2: MNHEY, SMNVEV (reference sequence). Trimming cost V 1 base and J 3 bases, with 16 bases left between them. This chain's CDR3 is CASSLFSPRAGYEQYF. The CDR3 DNA follows: TGTGCCAGCAGTTTATTTTCCCCCCGGGCAGGCTACGAGCAGTACTTC.

This clonotype showed up just a few times. V and J are TRBV24-1 and TRBJ2-3; 8 bases align to TRBD1. The V gene end was trimmed by 4 bases and the J gene end by 6 bases; junction bases not matched to a gene: 11. Germline values: CDR1 KGHDR, CDR2 SFDVKD. The CDR3 covers 16 residues. In DNA, the CDR3 is TGTGCCACCAGTGACCAATGGGACAGGAAGGGTGATACGCAGTATTTT. It encodes CATSDQWDRKGDTQYF.

This clonotype was picked up one time. This chain connects TRBV27 to TRBJ2-5, with TRBD1 matching 7 bases. J was trimmed by 1 base and V by 1 base; bases with no gene match: 3. Germline CDR1 and CDR2: MNHEY and SMNVEV (reference sequence). The length of the CDR3 is 15 residues. In DNA form, the CDR3 reads TGTGCCAGCAGTTTATTAGGGACAGCCCAAGAGACCCAGTACTTC. Translation: CASSLLGTAQETQYF.

This chain joins TRBV7-8 and TRBJ2-7; D ambiguous. CDR1 is SGHVS and CDR2 is FQNEAQ in the germline V gene. The CDR3 spans 14 residues. The V and J ends lost 1 base and 0 bases respectively, with 7 bases between them. CDR3 bases: TGTGCCAGCAGCTTAGATTGGGACTCCTACGAGCAGTACTTC. Its translation: CASSLDWDSYEQYF. The whole variable domain, filled in from reference TRBV7-8 and TRBJ2-7, reads GAGVSQSPRYKVAKRGQDVALRCDPISGHVSLFWYQQALGQGPEFLTYFQNEAQLDKSGLPSDRFFAERPEGSVSTLKIQRTQQEDSAVYLCASSLDWDSYEQYFGPGTRLTVT.

J is TRBJ2-5 and V is TRBV20-1, with 9 bases lining up with TRBD2. The CDR3 totals 17 residues. V shed 1 base and J 2 bases; nucleotides not matched to a gene: 11. CDR1 and CDR2 (germline): DFQATT, SNEGSKA (reference sequence). In DNA form, the CDR3 reads TGCAGTGCTAGAGCGATAGCGGGGGCCGGCGGGCAAGAGACCCAGTACTTC. It specifies CSARAIAGAGGQETQYF.

The rearrangement joins TRBV27 to TRBJ2-5, with TRBD1 as a possible D gene (5 bases). V shed 6 bases and J shed 2 bases, with 13 bases lying between them. Germline V gene data show CDR1 as MNHEY and CDR2 as SMNVEV (reference sequence). This CDR3 spans 14 amino acids. The DNA for the CDR3 is TGTGCCAGCAGAACTTGGCAGGGACAAGAGACCCAGTACTTC. Translating it yields CASRTWQGQETQYF.

The gene calls are TRBV20-1 and TRBJ2-7, with D tentatively TRBD1 (5 bases). CDR3 length equals 12 residues. With 6 bases removed from V and 6 bases from J, the gap between germline ends came to 15 bases. CDR1 is DFQATT and CDR2 is SNEGSKA in the germline V gene (reference sequence). The CDR3 coding sequence is TGCAGTGCCCTCCGACAGCCCCGCGAGCAGTACTTC. It yields the protein CSALRQPREQYF.

V gene TRBV5-4 combines with J gene TRBJ2-5, with 9 nucleotides matching TRBD2. Germline-derived CDR1 and CDR2 are SGHNT and YYREEE (reference sequence). The CDR3 has 16 amino acids. V lost 4 bases to trimming and J lost 5 bases; unmatched junction nucleotides: 12. The DNA of the CDR3 is TGTGCCAGCAGCCCCGTGACGGCTAGCGGGGACGAGACCCAGTACTTC. Amino acid sequence: CASSPVTASGDETQYF.

Ten or more counts support this clonotype. The junction differs from germline at one of its ends, possibly a read error. The chain joins TRBV12-3 or TRBV12-4 to TRBJ2-1; D perhaps matches TRBD1 (5 bases). The CDR3 loop spans 11 amino acids. DNA for the CDR3: TGTGCCATCCAGTTTGGGGCCAGAAGGGGCTTC. This translates into CAIQFGARRGF.

This clonotype was observed a handful of times. The genes are TRBV7-6 and TRBJ1-3; D gene unclear. The CDR3 extends over 14 amino acids. Germline CDR1 is SGHVS and CDR2 is FNYEAQ. V was clipped by 6 bases and J by 2 bases, with 11 bases between them. CDR3 nucleotide sequence: TGTGCCAGCAGTCTAATTGGCCCTGGAAACACCATATATTTT. Protein: CASSLIGPGNTIYF.

This clonotype was seen a handful of times. CDR3 protein: CASTVLGEQFF. The DNA of the CDR3 is TGTGCCAGCACCGTCTTAGGCGAGCAGTTCTTC. The V gene is TRBV12-3 or TRBV12-4, the J gene TRBJ2-1; unclear D gene. V was trimmed by 7 bases and J by 10 bases, leaving 11 bases between them. The CDR3 covers 11 residues.